A selection of T cell receptor beta chains follows, all from one sample in a study of T cell repertoires in cytomegalovirus infection. Using its own MiXCR run on the reads, TCRdb lists one record per CDR3 protein. The table records 230,000 or so distinct CDR3 sequences, about 18% of them present only once. The sample consisted of CD8+ T cells from PBMCs. The receptors stem from a human donor in good health (CMV status not recorded). Some clones in this sample may be carry-over from other donors' samples. CDR3s include the opening cysteine and the closing phenylalanine or tryptophan. The order of the fields is D gene, V gene, clone size, CDR3 length, J gene, CDR3 DNA, CDR3 protein. D genes are given only for firm matches. Size tells how often a clone was seen (once, few, many) or the class of an expanded clone, and some rows leave it out.

d_gene: NA
v_gene: TRBV20-1
abundance: few
len: 13
j_gene: TRBJ2-7
CDR3nt: TGCAGTGCTAGAGCGCGGGGCCCCCGGGAGCAGTACTTC
CDR3aa: CSARARGPREQYF

d_gene: NA
v_gene: TRBV5-5
abundance: NA
len: 16
j_gene: TRBJ1-2
CDR3nt: TGTGCCAGCAGCTTTACCGGGGCCGACGGAGTCTATGGCTACACCTTC
CDR3aa: CASSFTGADGVYGYTF

d_gene: NA
v_gene: TRBV5-6
abundance: NA
len: 14
j_gene: TRBJ2-5
CDR3nt: TGTGCCAGCAGCTTGTTGCCAGCACAAGAGACCCAGTACTTC
CDR3aa: CASSLLPAQETQYF

d_gene: NA
v_gene: TRBV20-1
abundance: few
len: 15
j_gene: TRBJ2-7
CDR3nt: TGCAGTGCTAGAGGACCCGGGACACTCCCCTACGAGCAGTACTTC
CDR3aa: CSARGPGTLPYEQYF

d_gene: NA
v_gene: TRBV6-6
abundance: few
len: 15
j_gene: TRBJ2-7
CDR3nt: TGTGCCAGCAGCCTATCGGGGCTAGGCTCCTACGAGCAGTACTTC
CDR3aa: CASSLSGLGSYEQYF

d_gene: NA
v_gene: TRBV19
abundance: NA
len: 13
j_gene: TRBJ1-1
CDR3nt: TGTGCCAGTAGTATCGAGGGGACCATTGAAGCTTTCTTT
CDR3aa: CASSIEGTIEAFF

d_gene: TRBD2
v_gene: TRBV7-2
abundance: many
len: 16
j_gene: TRBJ2-3
CDR3nt: TGTGCCAGCAGCCCTCGCCTAGCGGGGTTTGGAGATACGCAGTATTTT
CDR3aa: CASSPRLAGFGDTQYF

d_gene: NA
v_gene: TRBV5-1
abundance: few
len: 15
j_gene: TRBJ2-1
CDR3nt: TGCGCCAGCAGCGCCGAAGGGGGGCTGAAGGATGAGCAGTTCTTC
CDR3aa: CASSAEGGLKDEQFF

d_gene: TRBD1
v_gene: TRBV7-6
abundance: NA
len: 15
j_gene: TRBJ2-5
CDR3nt: TGTGCCAGCAGCTTGGGGGGGACAGGGGCAGAGACCCAGTACTTC
CDR3aa: CASSLGGTGAETQYF

d_gene: TRBD2
v_gene: TRBV19
abundance: NA
len: 17
j_gene: TRBJ2-2
CDR3nt: TGTGCCAGTAGTAATGTACGGACTAGCGGGGACACCGGGGAGCTGTTTTTT
CDR3aa: CASSNVRTSGDTGELFF

d_gene: TRBD1
v_gene: TRBV7-4
abundance: NA
len: 15
j_gene: TRBJ2-3
CDR3nt: TGTGCCAGCAGCTTTTTACAGGGGGTCGCAGATACGCAGTATTTT
CDR3aa: CASSFLQGVADTQYF

d_gene: NA
v_gene: TRBV19
abundance: NA
len: 17
j_gene: TRBJ2-4
CDR3nt: TGTGCCACCTCCCCGGGCTCCGAATCGATAGCCAAAAACATTCAGTACTTC
CDR3aa: CATSPGSESIAKNIQYF

d_gene: NA
v_gene: TRBV18
abundance: NA
len: 14
j_gene: TRBJ2-7
CDR3nt: TGTGCCAGCTCACCACCGGGCGACTCCTACGAGCAGTACTTC
CDR3aa: CASSPPGDSYEQYF

d_gene: TRBD1
v_gene: TRBV18
abundance: NA
len: 16
j_gene: TRBJ2-1
CDR3nt: TGTGCCAGCTCACCACCTCCCCAGGGGGCAAACAATGAGCAGTTCTTC
CDR3aa: CASSPPPQGANNEQFF

d_gene: NA
v_gene: TRBV29-1
abundance: NA
len: 13
j_gene: TRBJ2-2
CDR3nt: TGCAGCGTTGCGGAAGCGAACACCGGGGCGCTGTTTTTT
CDR3aa: CSVAEANTGALFF

d_gene: TRBD2
v_gene: TRBV7-2
abundance: many
len: 18
j_gene: TRBJ2-3
CDR3nt: TGTGCCAGCAGCTTAGGGGCTTTCGAGAGGGGAGGGGCAGATACGCAGTATTTT
CDR3aa: CASSLGAFERGGADTQYF

d_gene: TRBD1
v_gene: TRBV6-1
abundance: many
len: 16
j_gene: TRBJ1-2
CDR3nt: TGTGCCAGCAGTGAAACCCCAGGACAGGATCCCTATGGCTACACCTTC
CDR3aa: CASSETPGQDPYGYTF

d_gene: TRBD1
v_gene: TRBV5-1
abundance: few
len: 14
j_gene: TRBJ2-7
CDR3nt: TGCGCCAGCAGCTTAGCGACAGGGGAGAGCGAGCAGTACTTC
CDR3aa: CASSLATGESEQYF

d_gene: TRBD1
v_gene: TRBV9
abundance: NA
len: 16
j_gene: TRBJ2-7
CDR3nt: TGTGCCAGCAGCGTAGATCCCGGGACAGCCTCCTACGAGCAGTACTTC
CDR3aa: CASSVDPGTASYEQYF

d_gene: TRBD1
v_gene: TRBV7-9
abundance: few
len: 16
j_gene: TRBJ1-4
CDR3nt: TGTGCCAGCAGCGCCAGCTACAGGGGCGAAAATGAAAAACTGTTTTTT
CDR3aa: CASSASYRGENEKLFF

d_gene: NA
v_gene: TRBV5-4
abundance: NA
len: 15
j_gene: TRBJ1-2
CDR3nt: TGTGCCAGCAGCCCGCCGAACACAGGAACCTATGGCTACACCTTC
CDR3aa: CASSPPNTGTYGYTF

d_gene: NA
v_gene: TRBV6-5
abundance: few
len: 14
j_gene: TRBJ1-1
CDR3nt: TGTGCCAGCAGTTACTCGATGGGGAACACTGAAGCTTTCTTT
CDR3aa: CASSYSMGNTEAFF

d_gene: NA
v_gene: TRBV12-3/TRBV12-4
abundance: many
len: 14
j_gene: TRBJ2-6
CDR3nt: TGTGCCAGCAGTTTAAAGTCAGGGGCCAACGTCCTGACTTTC
CDR3aa: CASSLKSGANVLTF

d_gene: NA
v_gene: TRBV7-9
abundance: NA
len: 15
j_gene: TRBJ2-2
CDR3nt: TGTGCCAGCAGCTCCCCCCGACAGGCCCACGGGGAGCTGTTTTTT
CDR3aa: CASSSPRQAHGELFF

d_gene: NA
v_gene: TRBV15
abundance: NA
len: 14
j_gene: TRBJ1-1
CDR3nt: TGTGCCACCAGCAGACAGGGCCTGGGGACTGAAGCTTACTTT
CDR3aa: CATSRQGLGTEAYF

d_gene: NA
v_gene: TRBV11-2
abundance: many
len: 17
j_gene: TRBJ2-7
CDR3nt: TGTGCCAGCAGTAAGATGGGGCTGGTGTTTGCCTCCTACGAGCAGTACTTC
CDR3aa: CASSKMGLVFASYEQYF

d_gene: TRBD1
v_gene: TRBV7-6
abundance: NA
len: 15
j_gene: TRBJ2-3
CDR3nt: TGTGCCAGCAGCCCAATCCCCAGGGGGACAGATACGCAGTATTTT
CDR3aa: CASSPIPRGTDTQYF

d_gene: NA
v_gene: TRBV5-4
abundance: NA
len: 13
j_gene: TRBJ2-5
CDR3nt: TGTGCCAGCAGCTTTGAGACAGAAGAGACCCAGTACTTC
CDR3aa: CASSFETEETQYF

d_gene: NA
v_gene: TRBV4-1
abundance: NA
len: 16
j_gene: TRBJ1-1
CDR3nt: TGCGCCAGCAGCCCCAGGGCCTTGCCAACGAACACTGAAGCTTTCTTT
CDR3aa: CASSPRALPTNTEAFF

d_gene: NA
v_gene: TRBV27
abundance: many
len: 15
j_gene: TRBJ1-1
CDR3nt: TGTGCCAGCAGTTTAAGGGGTACGGGCACCACTGAAGCTTTCTTT
CDR3aa: CASSLRGTGTTEAFF

d_gene: NA
v_gene: TRBV7-2
abundance: many
len: 16
j_gene: TRBJ2-1
CDR3nt: TGTGCCAGCAGCTTAGGGAGGGGTGAACCCTACAATGAGCAGTTCTTC
CDR3aa: CASSLGRGEPYNEQFF

d_gene: NA
v_gene: TRBV11-2
abundance: NA
len: 15
j_gene: TRBJ1-5
CDR3nt: TGTGCCAGCAGCTTAGCAGGGATCGGCAATCAGCCCCAGCATTTT
CDR3aa: CASSLAGIGNQPQHF

d_gene: TRBD2
v_gene: TRBV12-5
abundance: NA
len: 17
j_gene: TRBJ2-5
CDR3nt: TGTGCTAGTGGTTTGGATAGCGGGGGGGCGTCGCGAGAGACCCAGTACTTC
CDR3aa: CASGLDSGGASRETQYF

d_gene: NA
v_gene: TRBV6-2/TRBV6-3
abundance: NA
len: 14
j_gene: TRBJ2-7
CDR3nt: TGTGCCAGCAGTACCGGACATGCCTCCTACGAGCAGTACTTC
CDR3aa: CASSTGHASYEQYF

d_gene: NA
v_gene: TRBV12-3/TRBV12-4
abundance: many
len: 15
j_gene: TRBJ2-7
CDR3nt: TGTGCCAGCCGCCCGGCAGGAGTAGGGTGGTTCGAGCAGTACTTC
CDR3aa: CASRPAGVGWFEQYF

d_gene: TRBD1
v_gene: TRBV6-4
abundance: NA
len: 14
j_gene: TRBJ2-2
CDR3nt: TGTGCCAGCAGTGGGACAGGGTACACCGGGGAGCTGTTTTTT
CDR3aa: CASSGTGYTGELFF

d_gene: TRBD1
v_gene: TRBV5-1
abundance: few
len: 15
j_gene: TRBJ2-7
CDR3nt: TGCGCCAGCAGCGGACAGGGGCGTACCGGGTACGAGCAGTACTTC
CDR3aa: CASSGQGRTGYEQYF

d_gene: NA
v_gene: TRBV7-6
abundance: NA
len: 15
j_gene: TRBJ1-5
CDR3nt: TGTGCCAGCAGCTTAGGCGCAGGGAACAATCAGCCCCAGCATTTT
CDR3aa: CASSLGAGNNQPQHF

d_gene: NA
v_gene: TRBV6-5
abundance: NA
len: 14
j_gene: TRBJ1-6
CDR3nt: TGTGCCAGCAGTCCCCGAAGAGGACATTCACCCCTCCACTTT
CDR3aa: CASSPRRGHSPLHF

d_gene: NA
v_gene: TRBV6-1
abundance: few
len: 12
j_gene: TRBJ1-1
CDR3nt: TGTGCCAGCAAGGGGAGTTTTGGTGAAGCTTTCTTT
CDR3aa: CASKGSFGEAFF